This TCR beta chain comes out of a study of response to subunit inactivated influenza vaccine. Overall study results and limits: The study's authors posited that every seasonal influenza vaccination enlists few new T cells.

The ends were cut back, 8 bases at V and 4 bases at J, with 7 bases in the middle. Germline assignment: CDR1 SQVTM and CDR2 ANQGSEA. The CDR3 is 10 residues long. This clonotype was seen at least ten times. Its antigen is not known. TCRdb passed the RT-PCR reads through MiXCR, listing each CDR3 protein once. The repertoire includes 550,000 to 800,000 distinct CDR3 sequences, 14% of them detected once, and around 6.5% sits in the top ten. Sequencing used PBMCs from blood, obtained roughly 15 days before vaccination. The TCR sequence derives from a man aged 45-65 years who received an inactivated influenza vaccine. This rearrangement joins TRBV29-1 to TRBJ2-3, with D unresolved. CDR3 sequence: CSHVSDTQYF. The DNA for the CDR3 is TGCAGCCACGTGTCAGATACGCAGTATTTT.